This T cell receptor (beta chain) originates from a study of T cells in Graves' hyperthyroidism and ophthalmopathy. Researchers took RNA transcripts and amplified the TCR beta CDR3 regions from them. The HTBI primer set was used in a first-round RT-PCR of the TCR CDR3. One entry per CDR3 protein results from TCRdb running MiXCR on the multiplex PCR reads. The sample records about 560,000 distinct CDR3 sequences, 12% to 15% being singletons. Study results and limitations: Median prediction lead before ophthalmopathy onset was about 6.5 months with the model.

This clonotype was recorded at least ten times. The antigen is undetermined. Per the germline V gene, CDR1 is DFQATT and CDR2 is SNEGSKA (reference sequence). J lost 5 bases, V lost 3 bases, and 10 bases had no gene match. The CDR3 has 16 residues. This sequence joins TRBV20-1 and TRBJ2-1; 10 bases align to TRBD2. What was sequenced was blood. The sequence derives from a middle-aged woman with Graves' hyperthyroidism. The CDR3 sequence: CSASLMASGRDNEQFF. The CDR3 DNA follows: TGCAGTGCTAGTCTCATGGCTAGCGGGAGAGACAATGAGCAGTTCTTC.